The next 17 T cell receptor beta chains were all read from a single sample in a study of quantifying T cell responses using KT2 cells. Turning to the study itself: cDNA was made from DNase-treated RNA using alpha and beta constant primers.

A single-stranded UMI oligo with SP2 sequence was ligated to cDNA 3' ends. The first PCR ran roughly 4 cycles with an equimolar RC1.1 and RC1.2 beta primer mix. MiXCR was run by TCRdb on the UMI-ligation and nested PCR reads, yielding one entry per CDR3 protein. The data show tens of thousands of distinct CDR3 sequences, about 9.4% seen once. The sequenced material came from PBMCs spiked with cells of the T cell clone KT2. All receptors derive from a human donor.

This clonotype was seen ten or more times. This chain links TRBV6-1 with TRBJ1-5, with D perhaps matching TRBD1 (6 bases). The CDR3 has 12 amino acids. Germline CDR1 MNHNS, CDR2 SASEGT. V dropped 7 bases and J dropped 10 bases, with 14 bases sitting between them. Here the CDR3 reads CASMAGARPQHF. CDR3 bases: TGTGCCAGCATGGCAGGGGCGCGACCCCAGCATTTT.

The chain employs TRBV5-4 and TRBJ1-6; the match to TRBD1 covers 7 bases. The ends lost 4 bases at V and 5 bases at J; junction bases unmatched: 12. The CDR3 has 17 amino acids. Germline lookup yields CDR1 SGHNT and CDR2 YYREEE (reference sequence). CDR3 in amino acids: CASSQKQGFWDNSPLHF. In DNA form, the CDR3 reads TGTGCCAGCAGCCAAAAACAGGGGTTCTGGGATAATTCACCCCTCCACTTT.

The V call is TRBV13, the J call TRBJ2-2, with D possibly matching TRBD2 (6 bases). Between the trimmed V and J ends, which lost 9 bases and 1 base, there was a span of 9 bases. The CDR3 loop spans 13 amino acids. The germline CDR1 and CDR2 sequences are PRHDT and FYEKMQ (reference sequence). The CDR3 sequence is CASGSGNTGELFF. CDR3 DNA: TGTGCCAGTGGTAGCGGGAACACCGGGGAGCTGTTTTTT.

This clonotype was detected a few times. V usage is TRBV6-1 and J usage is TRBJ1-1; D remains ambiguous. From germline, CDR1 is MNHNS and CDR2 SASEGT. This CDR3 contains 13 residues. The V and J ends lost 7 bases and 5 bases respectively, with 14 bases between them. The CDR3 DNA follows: TGTGCCAGCACAGGTTTTTCGGGAACTGAAGCTTTCTTT. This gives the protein CASTGFSGTEAFF.

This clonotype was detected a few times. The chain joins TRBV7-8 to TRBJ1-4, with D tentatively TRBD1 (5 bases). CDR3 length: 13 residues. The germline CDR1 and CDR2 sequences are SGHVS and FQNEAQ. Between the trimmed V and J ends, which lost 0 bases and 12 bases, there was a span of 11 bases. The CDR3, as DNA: TGTGCCAGCAGCTTAGCGCTCGGGACGGAACTGTTTTTT. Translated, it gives CASSLALGTELFF.

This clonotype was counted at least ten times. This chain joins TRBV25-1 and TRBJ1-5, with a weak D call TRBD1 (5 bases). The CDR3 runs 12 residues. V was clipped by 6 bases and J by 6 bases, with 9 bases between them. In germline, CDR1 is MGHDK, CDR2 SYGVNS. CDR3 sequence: CASRQAFQPQHF. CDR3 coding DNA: TGTGCCAGCAGACAGGCTTTTCAGCCCCAGCATTTT.

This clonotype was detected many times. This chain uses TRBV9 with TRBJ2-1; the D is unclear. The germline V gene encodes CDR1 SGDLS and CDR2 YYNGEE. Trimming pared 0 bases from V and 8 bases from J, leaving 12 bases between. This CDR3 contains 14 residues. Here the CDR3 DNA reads TGTGCCAGCAGCGTAGTGTCAGGATCCGATGAGCAGTTCTTC. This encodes CASSVVSGSDEQFF. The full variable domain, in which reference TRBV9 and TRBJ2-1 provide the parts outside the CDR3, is DSGVTQTPKHLITATGQRVTLRCSPRSGDLSVYWYQQSLDQGLQFLIQYYNGEERAKGNILERFSAQQFPDLHSELNLSSLELGDSALYFCASSVVSGSDEQFFGPGTRLTVL.

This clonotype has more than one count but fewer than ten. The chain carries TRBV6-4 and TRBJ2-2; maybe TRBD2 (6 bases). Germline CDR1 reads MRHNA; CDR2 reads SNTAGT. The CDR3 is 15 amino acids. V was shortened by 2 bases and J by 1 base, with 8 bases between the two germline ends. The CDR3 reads CASSDEAGNTGELFF. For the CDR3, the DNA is TGTGCCAGCAGTGACGAAGCGGGGAACACCGGGGAGCTGTTTTTT.

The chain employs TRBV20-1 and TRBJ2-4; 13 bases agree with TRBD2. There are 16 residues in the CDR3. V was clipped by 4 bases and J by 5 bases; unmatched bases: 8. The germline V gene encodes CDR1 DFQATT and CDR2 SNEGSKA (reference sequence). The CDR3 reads CSAKPGLAGYQNIQYF. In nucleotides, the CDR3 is TGCAGTGCTAAACCGGGACTAGCGGGATACCAAAACATTCAGTACTTC.

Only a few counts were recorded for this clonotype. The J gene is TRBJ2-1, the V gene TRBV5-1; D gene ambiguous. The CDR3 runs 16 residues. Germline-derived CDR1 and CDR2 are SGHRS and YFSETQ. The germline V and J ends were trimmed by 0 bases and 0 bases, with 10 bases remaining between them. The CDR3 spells CASSLVPWSSYNEQFF. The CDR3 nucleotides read TGCGCCAGCAGCTTGGTTCCCTGGAGCTCCTACAATGAGCAGTTCTTC. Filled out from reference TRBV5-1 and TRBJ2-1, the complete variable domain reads KAGVTQTPRYLIKTRGQQVTLSCSPISGHRSVSWYQQTPGQGLQFLFEYFSETQRNKGNFPGRFSGRQFSNSRSEMNVSTLELGDSALYLCASSLVPWSSYNEQFFGPGTRLTVL.

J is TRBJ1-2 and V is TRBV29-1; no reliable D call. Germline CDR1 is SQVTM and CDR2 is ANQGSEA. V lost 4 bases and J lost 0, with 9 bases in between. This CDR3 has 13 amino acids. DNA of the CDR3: TGCAGCGTTGGAAGGCCCACTAACTATGGCTACACCTTC. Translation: CSVGRPTNYGYTF.

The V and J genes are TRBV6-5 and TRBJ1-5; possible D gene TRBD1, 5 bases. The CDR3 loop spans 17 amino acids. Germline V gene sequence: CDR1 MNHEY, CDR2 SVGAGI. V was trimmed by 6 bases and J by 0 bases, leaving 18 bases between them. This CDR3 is CASSRSGDIYSNQPQHF. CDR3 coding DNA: TGTGCCAGCAGCCGGTCGGGGGATATTTATAGCAATCAGCCCCAGCATTTT.

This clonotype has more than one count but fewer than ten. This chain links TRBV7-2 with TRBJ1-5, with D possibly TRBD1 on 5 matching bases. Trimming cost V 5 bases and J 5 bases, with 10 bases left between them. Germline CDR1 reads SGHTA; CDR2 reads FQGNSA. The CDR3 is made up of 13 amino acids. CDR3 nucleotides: TGTGCCAGCAGCCAGGGTGTATATCAGCCCCAGCATTTT. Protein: CASSQGVYQPQHF.

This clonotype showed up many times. The CDR3 DNA is TGTGCCTGGAGCGGACTAGCGGGAAGCGAGCAGTACTTC. It specifies CAWSGLAGSEQYF. The rearrangement joins TRBV30 to TRBJ2-7, with 12 bases aligning to TRBD2. The CDR3 contains 13 residues. J gave up 6 bases and V 3 bases, and 3 bases lay outside the gene matches. Germline V gene data show CDR1 as GTSNPN and CDR2 as SVGIG (reference sequence).

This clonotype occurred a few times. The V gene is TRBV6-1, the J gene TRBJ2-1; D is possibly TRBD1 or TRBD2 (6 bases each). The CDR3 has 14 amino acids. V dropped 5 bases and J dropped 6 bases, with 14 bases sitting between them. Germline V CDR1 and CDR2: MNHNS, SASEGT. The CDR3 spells CASSWRGESNEQFF. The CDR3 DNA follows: TGTGCCAGCAGTTGGAGGGGGGAATCCAATGAGCAGTTCTTC.

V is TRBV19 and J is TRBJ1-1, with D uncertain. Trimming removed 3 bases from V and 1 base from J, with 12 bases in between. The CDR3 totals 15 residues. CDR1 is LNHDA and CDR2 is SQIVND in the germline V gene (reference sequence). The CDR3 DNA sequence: TGTGCCAGTAGTATCTCAAGACACACGAACACTGAAGCTTTCTTT. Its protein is CASSISRHTNTEAFF.

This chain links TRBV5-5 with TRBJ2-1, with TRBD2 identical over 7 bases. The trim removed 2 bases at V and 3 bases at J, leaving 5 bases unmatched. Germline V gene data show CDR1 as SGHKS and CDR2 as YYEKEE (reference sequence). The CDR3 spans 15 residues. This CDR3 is CASSLGLAVYNEQFF. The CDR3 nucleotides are TGTGCCAGCAGCTTAGGTCTAGCGGTCTACAATGAGCAGTTCTTC. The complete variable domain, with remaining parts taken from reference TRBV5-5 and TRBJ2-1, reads DAGVTQSPTHLIKTRGQQVTLRCSPISGHKSVSWYQQVLGQGPQFIFQYYEKEERGRGNFPDRFSARQFPNYSSELNVNALLLGDSALYLCASSLGLAVYNEQFFGPGTRLTVL.